A selection of T cell receptor beta chains follows, all from one sample in a study of cytomegalovirus exposure and HLA in healthy donors. The table came from immunoSEQ multiplex PCR; TCRdb's copy has only in-frame clones and leaves some out. The sample has 90,000 to 130,000 clones, approximately 84% seen once; the top ten hold less than 2%. What was sequenced was PBMCs. The source is a man aged 35 to 55 in good health and CMV-seronegative. Each CDR3 is given with its conserved first and last residue. The D gene is left open where the match is weak. Where a row states a size, it is once, few, many or the class of an expanded clone; other rows omit it.

length	size	V	J	D	CDR3	DNA
12	.	TRBV5-1	TRBJ2-1	.	CASSREVDEQFF	TGCGCCAGCAGCCGCGAGGTGGATGAGCAGTTCTTC
17	once	TRBV28	TRBJ1-1	.	CASSLLPAPGGNTEAFF	TGTGCCAGCAGTTTATTGCCTGCCCCCGGAGGGAACACTGAAGCTTTCTTT
16	.	TRBV5-5	TRBJ1-1	.	CASSPLARPMNTEAFF	TGTGCCAGCAGCCCCCTGGCCAGGCCCATGAACACTGAAGCTTTCTTT
13	.	TRBV5-6	TRBJ2-3	.	CASSSLAPDTQYF	TGTGCCAGCAGCTCCTTAGCCCCAGATACGCAGTATTTT
14	.	TRBV27	TRBJ1-1	TRBD1	CASSRRGPETEAFF	TGTGCCAGCAGTCGCAGGGGGCCGGAGACTGAAGCTTTCTTT
11	.	TRBV29-1	TRBJ2-1	.	CSKTGNNEQFF	TGCAGCAAAACAGGGAACAATGAGCAGTTCTTC
13	.	TRBV28	TRBJ1-5	.	CASTLEVRGPQHF	TGTGCCAGCACCTTGGAGGTGAGAGGGCCCCAGCATTTT
13	.	TRBV6-1	TRBJ1-5	.	CASSEAGQQPQHF	TGTGCCAGCAGTGAGGCAGGTCAGCAGCCCCAGCATTTT
15	few	TRBV11-1	TRBJ2-3	.	CASSLRGPSTDTQYF	TGTGCCAGCAGCTTGCGGGGCCCAAGCACAGATACGCAGTATTTT
17	.	TRBV28	TRBJ1-2	TRBD1	CASSHGGAPGGVDGYTF	TGTGCCAGCAGCCACGGGGGAGCGCCAGGGGGCGTTGATGGCTACACCTTC
15	.	TRBV2	TRBJ2-6	.	CASTGATSGANVLTF	TGTGCCAGCACAGGGGCTACCTCTGGGGCCAACGTCCTGACTTTC
15	.	TRBV5-6	TRBJ2-7	.	CASSLPLGLPYEQYF	TGTGCCAGCAGCTTACCCCTAGGACTTCCGTACGAGCAGTACTTC
13	few	TRBV5-1	TRBJ1-2	.	CASSLDRDYGYTF	TGCGCCAGCAGCTTGGACAGGGACTATGGCTACACCTTC
14	.	TRBV28	TRBJ1-6	TRBD1	CAVRGQGDNSPLHF	TGTGCCGTTAGGGGACAGGGGGATAATTCACCCCTCCACTTT
13	.	TRBV5-1	TRBJ2-5	.	CASSLPGQETQYF	TGCGCCAGCAGCTTACCGGGTCAAGAGACCCAGTACTTC
14	.	TRBV7-8	TRBJ1-1	.	CASSLETADFGAFF	TGTGCCAGCAGCTTAGAGACGGCGGACTTTGGAGCTTTCTTT
14	.	TRBV2	TRBJ2-7	TRBD2	CAGTREGVSPEQYF	TGTGCCGGGACGAGGGAGGGCGTCTCGCCCGAGCAGTACTTC
16	.	TRBV6-5	TRBJ1-1	TRBD1	CASSLLQGKRNTEAFF	TGTGCCAGCAGTTTATTACAGGGGAAGAGGAACACTGAAGCTTTCTTT
14	.	TRBV6-5	TRBJ1-1	.	CASSRRTVDLEAFF	TGTGCCAGCAGCCGCAGGACAGTGGACCTGGAAGCTTTCTTT
14	.	TRBV19	TRBJ1-5	.	CASSMAPSNQPQHF	TGTGCCAGTAGTATGGCTCCTAGCAATCAGCCCCAGCATTTT
16	.	TRBV5-1	TRBJ1-2	TRBD1	CASSPDRGPTNYGYTF	TGCGCCAGCAGCCCCGACAGGGGCCCGACTAACTATGGCTACACCTTC
15	.	TRBV28	TRBJ1-5	.	CASSFNRQVSQPQHF	TGTGCCAGCAGTTTTAATCGACAGGTCAGTCAGCCCCAGCATTTT
14	.	TRBV9	TRBJ2-3	TRBD2	CASSLSGALDTQYF	TGTGCCAGCAGCCTGAGCGGGGCCCTTGATACGCAGTATTTT
14	once	TRBV6-5	TRBJ1-6	.	CASSYEDYNSPLHF	TGTGCCAGCAGTTACGAGGATTATAATTCACCCCTCCACTTT
16	.	TRBV5-1	TRBJ2-2	.	CASSLGSAPNTGELFF	TGCGCCAGCAGCTTGGGCAGTGCCCCGAACACCGGGGAGCTGTTTTTT
12	.	TRBV5-5	TRBJ2-7	.	CASSLVFSEQYF	TGTGCCAGCAGCTTGGTGTTCTCCGAGCAGTACTTC
15	.	TRBV2	TRBJ1-6	.	CASSGAEYYNSPLHF	TGTGCCAGCAGTGGCGCGGAGTACTATAATTCACCCCTCCACTTT
16	.	TRBV5-1	TRBJ2-2	TRBD1	CASSGRDRVLSGELFF	TGCGCCAGCAGCGGCCGGGACAGGGTTTTATCCGGGGAGCTGTTTTTT
14	.	TRBV5-6	TRBJ1-1	.	CASSPTGAVTEAFF	TGTGCCAGCAGCCCGACAGGTGCGGTTACTGAAGCTTTCTTT
15	.	TRBV7-2	TRBJ2-1	.	CASSQEGDFYNEQFF	TGTGCCAGCAGCCAGGAAGGGGACTTCTACAATGAGCAGTTCTTC
15	.	TRBV9	TRBJ1-6	.	CASSVDSSYNSPLHF	TGTGCCAGCAGCGTAGACAGCTCCTATAATTCACCCCTCCACTTT
14	.	TRBV7-2	TRBJ2-3	TRBD2	CASSLGLATDTQYF	TGTGCCAGCAGCTTGGGACTAGCCACAGATACGCAGTATTTT
14	.	TRBV28	TRBJ1-5	.	CASSLWQGNQPQHF	TGTGCCAGCAGTTTGTGGCAGGGCAATCAGCCCCAGCATTTT
14	.	TRBV5-1	TRBJ1-4	.	CASSLGTANEKLFF	TGCGCCAGCAGCTTGGGGACAGCTAATGAAAAACTGTTTTTT
14	.	TRBV30	TRBJ1-3	TRBD1	CAWGPGQQGNTIYF	TGTGCCTGGGGGCCGGGACAGCAAGGAAACACCATATATTTT
14	.	TRBV4-3	TRBJ1-2	.	CASSQQGYEGGYTF	TGCGCCAGCAGCCAGCAGGGATATGAAGGTGGCTACACCTTC
17	once	TRBV7-8	TRBJ1-5	TRBD1	CASSRGQGLANNQPQHF	TGTGCCAGCAGCCGGGGACAGGGGTTGGCGAACAATCAGCCCCAGCATTTT
15	.	TRBV7-2	TRBJ2-7	TRBD2	CASSSTGTTHYEQYF	TGTGCCAGCAGCTCCACTGGGACTACCCACTACGAGCAGTACTTC
19	.	TRBV30	TRBJ2-3	TRBD2	CAWSLGTSGGLGSTDTQYF	TGTGCCTGGAGTCTCGGGACTAGCGGGGGGTTAGGTAGCACAGATACGCAGTATTTT
14	once	TRBV6-6	TRBJ1-5	TRBD1	CASSPRQGSQPQHF	TGTGCCAGCAGTCCCCGACAGGGGAGTCAGCCCCAGCATTTT
14	.	TRBV14	TRBJ2-7	TRBD1	CASSQELTGDEQYF	TGTGCCAGCAGCCAAGAACTCACAGGGGACGAGCAGTACTTC
15	.	TRBV5-1	TRBJ1-6	.	CASSLAGGFNSPLHF	TGCGCCAGCAGCTTGGCTGGGGGGTTCAATTCACCCCTCCACTTT
11	.	TRBV12-2	TRBJ1-2	.	CVRDKRTGYTF	TGTGTCCGGGACAAGCGAACTGGCTACACCTTC
12	.	TRBV28	TRBJ1-5	.	CASREGYQPQHF	TGTGCCAGCAGGGAGGGTTATCAGCCCCAGCATTTT
15	few	TRBV6-5	TRBJ1-1	.	CASSQTGTLNTEAFF	TGTGCCAGCAGCCAAACCGGGACACTGAACACTGAAGCTTTCTTT
15	.	TRBV18	TRBJ1-2	TRBD1	CASSPMGQGDYGYTF	TGTGCCAGCTCACCGATGGGACAGGGGGACTATGGCTACACCTTC
12	.	TRBV7-9	TRBJ2-3	.	CASSFGTDTQYF	TGTGCCAGCAGCTTCGGCACAGATACGCAGTATTTT